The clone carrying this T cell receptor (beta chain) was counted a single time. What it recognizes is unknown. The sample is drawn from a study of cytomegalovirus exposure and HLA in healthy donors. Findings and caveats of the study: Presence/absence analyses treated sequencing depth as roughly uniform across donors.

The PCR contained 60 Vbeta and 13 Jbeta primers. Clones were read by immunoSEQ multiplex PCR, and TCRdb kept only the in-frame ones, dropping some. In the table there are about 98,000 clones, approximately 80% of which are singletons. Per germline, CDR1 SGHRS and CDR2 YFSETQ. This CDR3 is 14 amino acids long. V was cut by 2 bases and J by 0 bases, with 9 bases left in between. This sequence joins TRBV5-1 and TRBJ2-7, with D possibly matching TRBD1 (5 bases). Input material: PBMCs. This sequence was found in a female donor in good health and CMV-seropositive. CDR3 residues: CASSLQVHSYEQYF. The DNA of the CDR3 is TGCGCCAGCAGCTTACAGGTTCACTCCTACGAGCAGTACTTC.